This T cell receptor beta chain was found in a study of cytomegalovirus exposure and HLA in healthy donors. PCR involved 60 Vbeta and 13 Jbeta primers. Only in-frame clones appear in the TCRdb table, and some are missing; sequencing was by immunoSEQ multiplex PCR. Of some 120,000 clones in the sample, 8.5% to 10% were seen once. This clone was picked up a small number of times. The antigen is unknown. Germline CDR1 MGHRA, CDR2 YSYEKL. V was pared by 5 bases and J by 9 bases, with 19 bases between. This CDR3 is 14 amino acids long. Study findings and constraints: Among TCR beta chains, those listed as cytomegalovirus-associated numbered fewer than 200. With further analysis later on, most CMV-associated TCR beta chains appeared HLA-restricted.

The chain recombines TRBV4-1 with TRBJ2-5, with D tentatively TRBD2 (7 bases). Sequencing was done on a sample of PBMCs. This clonotype was obtained from a man younger than 40 in good health and CMV-seronegative. The CDR3 loop is CASSTGGPTTAQYF. CDR3 in DNA: TGCGCCAGCAGCACCGGGGGGCCCACGACGGCCCAGTACTTC.